These 31 T cell receptor beta chains share one sample of origin, sequenced in a study of blood T cells in healthy people across ages. The use of a sample-barcoded 5' primer and a J-beta primer mix characterized a second PCR of about 6 to 12 cycles. TCRdb analysed the 5' RACE reads with MiXCR anew, one entry per CDR3 protein. Of 1.8 million or so distinct CDR3 sequences listed, roughly two fifths were seen once; the top ten hold 23%. The source material was blood. Every receptor here comes from a human donor in good health.

This clonotype came up a few times. V is TRBV7-2 and J is TRBJ2-3, with D possibly TRBD2 on 5 matching bases. The germline gives CDR1 SGHTA, CDR2 FQGNSA. The CDR3 spans 13 residues. V was pared by 7 bases and J by 5 bases, with 13 bases between. The CDR3 DNA follows: TGTGCCAGCAACTTTCGACGGGAAGATACGCAGTATTTT. It codes for CASNFRREDTQYF.

The rearrangement links TRBV6-5 to TRBJ1-1, with 10 bases fitting TRBD1. The CDR3 totals 18 residues. From germline, CDR1 is MNHEY and CDR2 SVGAGI. After removal of 4 bases from V and 0 bases from J, the junction contained 11 bases not matched to a gene. The chain's CDR3 is CASSFRTGTGALNTEAFF. The CDR3 DNA reads TGTGCCAGCAGTTTCCGGACCGGGACAGGGGCCTTGAACACTGAAGCTTTCTTT.

Only a few counts were recorded for this clonotype. This chain uses TRBV7-9 with TRBJ2-7; 10 positions match TRBD1. J gave up 2 bases and V 5 bases, and 6 bases lay outside the gene matches. The CDR3 length is 15 residues. Germline values: CDR1 SEHNR, CDR2 FQNEAQ (reference sequence). CDR3 nucleotide sequence: TGTGCCAGCAGCCACCGGGACAGGGGAACCTACGAGCAGTACTTC. Translating gives CASSHRDRGTYEQYF.

This clonotype was observed a few times. In nucleotides, the CDR3 is TGCGCCAGCAGCCAAGATTTCGACTCAGCTAACTATGGCTACACCTTC. Protein: CASSQDFDSANYGYTF. The V gene is TRBV4-1, the J gene TRBJ1-2; no firm D call. This CDR3 is built from 16 residues. The V end was cut by 0 bases, the J end by 0 bases, with 11 bases between. Germline V gene data show CDR1 as MGHRA and CDR2 as YSYEKL.

The rearrangement joins TRBV20-1 to TRBJ1-6, with 10 bases aligning to TRBD1. Germline CDR1 reads DFQATT; CDR2 reads SNEGSKA (reference sequence). V lost 3 bases, J lost 8 bases, and 7 bases stayed unmatched. CDR3 size: 15 residues. CDR3 loop: CSASPRTGGDSPLHF. The CDR3 DNA reads TGCAGTGCTAGCCCCAGGACAGGGGGGGATTCACCCCTCCACTTT.

As concerns this clonotype: Since a much larger clone is just one base distant, this may be a read error. The J gene is TRBJ1-1, the V gene TRBV7-2; D call uncertain. Germline V gives CDR1 SGHTA, CDR2 FQGNSA. The CDR3 covers 12 residues. The CDR3 region is CASSRANTGAFF. CDR3 nucleotides: TGTGCCAGCAGCAGGGCAAACACTGGAGCTTTCTTT. Supplemented by reference TRBV7-2 and TRBJ1-1, the full variable domain reads GAGVSQSPSNKVTEKGKDVELRCDPISGHTALYWYRQSLGQGLEFLIYFQGNSAPDKSGLPSDRFSAERTGGSVSTLTIQRTQQEDSAVYLCASSRANTGAFFGQGTRLTVV.

The rearrangement uses TRBV29-1 and TRBJ1-2, with a possible D match to TRBD1 (5 bases). The CDR3 has 13 residues. Germline CDR1 and CDR2: SQVTM and ANQGSEA. The V end lost 0 bases, the J end lost 8 bases, and 13 bases lay between the germline ends. DNA for the CDR3: TGCAGCGTTGAAGATCGGGGGAGTGGGGGCTACACCTTC. It is translated as CSVEDRGSGGYTF.

The chain joins TRBV7-9 to TRBJ2-3, with TRBD1 matching over 7 bases. With V trimmed by 5 bases and J by 2 bases, 7 bases remained unmatched. This CDR3 comprises 15 residues. CDR1 SEHNR and CDR2 FQNEAQ come from the germline V gene (reference sequence). The CDR3 sequence is CASSPGQTYTDTQYF. CDR3 DNA sequence: TGTGCCAGCAGCCCGGGACAGACATACACAGATACGCAGTATTTT.

The V and J genes are TRBV7-6 and TRBJ2-7; D is undetermined. The CDR3 has 12 residues. Trimming took off 2 bases at V and 5 bases at J, with 7 bases between the two ends. The germline gives CDR1 SGHVS, CDR2 FNYEAQ. The CDR3 DNA is TGTGCCAGCAGCTTATTAATGGACGAGCAGTACTTC. Its translation: CASSLLMDEQYF.

Worth noting for this clonotype: Germline is not matched at one junction end, which may reflect a read error. The CDR3 region is CASSIAKAGNEQFF. The CDR3 DNA sequence: TGTGCCAGCAGCATAGCTAAAGCGGGGAATGAGCAGTTCTTC. The chain uses TRBV11-1 and TRBJ2-1; 7 bases fit TRBD2. Germline V lookup: CDR1 SGHAT, CDR2 FQDESV (reference sequence). The CDR3 runs 14 residues.

The chain recombines TRBV29-1 with TRBJ2-7; D possibly corresponds to TRBD2 (6 bases). V was cut by 3 bases and J by 5 bases, with 11 bases left in between. This CDR3 contains 12 residues. CDR1 and CDR2 from the germline V gene are SQVTM and ANQGSEA. CDR3 in amino acids: CSVDEAGNEQYF. CDR3 nucleotides: TGCAGCGTTGACGAAGCGGGTAACGAGCAGTACTTC.

This clonotype has a handful of counts. The chain carries TRBV29-1 and TRBJ2-5; D tentatively fits TRBD1 or TRBD2 (5 bases each). Germline values: CDR1 SQVTM, CDR2 ANQGSEA. Trimming pared 7 bases from V and 11 bases from J, leaving 17 bases between. There are 11 residues in the CDR3. The CDR3: CSAPVMGEQYF. CDR3 nucleotide sequence: TGCAGCGCTCCCGTAATGGGGGAGCAGTACTTC.

The sample holds a few counts of this clonotype. The rearrangement joins TRBV13 to TRBJ1-5, with unresolved D. Deletions cut 5 bases from V and 2 bases from J, with 7 bases between. The CDR3 is 13 residues long. Germline loops: CDR1 PRHDT, CDR2 FYEKMQ (reference sequence). CDR3 region: CASSGSRNQPQHF. In DNA form, the CDR3 reads TGTGCCAGCAGCGGTTCCCGCAATCAGCCCCAGCATTTT.

In DNA form, the CDR3 reads TGTGCCAACCGGGAACCGAACACTGAAGCTTTCTTT. Translation gives CANREPNTEAFF. The genes are TRBV2 and TRBJ1-1; D uncertain. The CDR3 consists of 12 residues. Germline CDR1 reads SNHLY; CDR2 reads FYNNEI. The V gene lost 10 bases and the J gene lost 1 base, with 10 bases spanning the gap. Full variable domain (remainder filled in from reference TRBV2 and TRBJ1-1): EPEVTQTPSHQVTQMGQEVILRCVPISNHLYFYWYRQILGQKVEFLVSFYNNEISEKSEIFDDQFSVERPDGSNFTLKIRSTKLEDSAMYFCANREPNTEAFFGQGTRLTVV.

The V gene is TRBV2, the J gene TRBJ2-3; possible D gene TRBD1, 6 bases. The CDR3 covers 13 residues. The germline V gene encodes CDR1 SNHLY and CDR2 FYNNEI. V lost 6 bases and J 9 bases, leaving 16 bases between the germline ends. The CDR3 region has the DNA TGTGCCAGCAGCGAAACCCGCACAGGGACGCAGTATTTT. It yields the protein CASSETRTGTQYF.

The chain recombines TRBV6-2 or TRBV6-3 with TRBJ2-7; 7 bases map to TRBD2. Per the germline V gene, CDR1 is MNHEY and CDR2 is SVGEGT. The CDR3 loop spans 17 amino acids. The V segment lost 5 bases and the J segment 2 bases; nucleotides outside the gene matches: 15. CDR3 loop: CASSPTPWASGTYEQYF. CDR3 nucleotide sequence: TGTGCCAGCAGTCCTACACCCTGGGCTAGCGGCACCTACGAGCAGTACTTC.

This clonotype was seen at least ten times. This rearrangement joins TRBV29-1 to TRBJ2-1; either TRBD1 or TRBD2 may fit D (6 bases each). Germline CDR1 is SQVTM and CDR2 is ANQGSEA. The V end lost 6 bases, the J end lost 2 bases, and 14 bases lay between the germline ends. The CDR3 covers 14 residues. The CDR3 bases are TGCAGCGTGGAAAGGGGGGCCACCTACAATGAGCAGTTCTTC. Its translation: CSVERGATYNEQFF.

This clonotype was seen only a few times. The chain links TRBV6-1 to TRBJ1-1; 7 nucleotides agree with TRBD1. V shed 5 bases and J 4 bases; nucleotides not matched to a gene: 7. CDR3 length: 14 amino acids. The germline V gene has CDR1 MNHNS and CDR2 SASEGT. The CDR3 sequence: CASSSDSGGTEAFF. CDR3 bases: TGTGCCAGCAGTTCCGACTCAGGGGGCACTGAAGCTTTCTTT.

The chain is built from TRBV7-3 and TRBJ2-6; 12 bases map to TRBD1. There are 18 residues in the CDR3. The germline gives CDR1 SGHTA, CDR2 FQGTGA. J lost 3 bases, V lost 5 bases, and 8 bases had no gene match. The CDR3 loop is CASSPVGTGGLGANVLTF. Written as DNA, the CDR3 is TGTGCCAGCAGCCCCGTTGGGACAGGGGGCCTTGGGGCCAACGTCCTGACTTTC.

This clonotype showed up just a few times. V gene TRBV25-1 combines with J gene TRBJ2-6; no clear D. The V and J ends lost 0 bases and 2 bases respectively, with 14 bases between them. Germline-derived CDR1 and CDR2 are MGHDK and SYGVNS. The CDR3 totals 18 residues. CDR3 loop: CASSEYFSDGTGANVLTF. The CDR3 nucleotides are TGTGCCAGCAGTGAATACTTTTCCGACGGTACTGGGGCCAACGTCCTGACTTTC.

This clonotype has ten or more counts. This chain uses TRBV20-1 with TRBJ2-5, with D hard to call. The CDR3 has 12 residues. From germline, CDR1 is DFQATT and CDR2 SNEGSKA (reference sequence). CDR3 DNA: TGCGGTATAAAACAGATCCAAGAGACCCAGTACTTC. Its protein is CGIKQIQETQYF.

The J gene is TRBJ1-1, the V gene TRBV5-5, with unresolved D. This CDR3 spans 14 amino acids. The V gene's germline CDR1 is SGHKS and CDR2 YYEKEE (reference sequence). Trimming took 1 base from V and 1 from J, leaving 8 bases between them. CDR3 residues: CASSLLFRNTEAFF. CDR3 DNA sequence: TGTGCCAGCAGCTTGTTGTTTAGGAACACTGAAGCTTTCTTT.

The chain combines TRBV5-6 with TRBJ2-7, with TRBD1 identical over 7 bases. This CDR3 contains 15 residues. The V segment lost 4 bases and the J segment 5 bases; nucleotides outside the gene matches: 12. Germline V gene lookup returns CDR1 SGHDT and CDR2 YYEEEE. CDR3 residues: CASSQIDRDLDEQYF. The DNA of the CDR3 is TGTGCCAGCAGCCAAATAGACAGGGACCTTGACGAGCAGTACTTC.

The rearrangement uses TRBV28 and TRBJ2-5, with TRBD1 as a possible D gene (5 bases). Looked up from germline, CDR1 is MDHEN and CDR2 is SYDVKM. This CDR3 comprises 13 residues. With 1 base removed from V and 7 bases from J, the gap between germline ends came to 10 bases. CDR3 DNA sequence: TGTGCCAGCAGTTTATATCCAGGGCCGACCCAGTACTTC. Translating it yields CASSLYPGPTQYF.

A few counts support this clonotype. V gene TRBV7-2 combines with J gene TRBJ1-3; 10 bases map to TRBD1. Looked up from germline, CDR1 is SGHTA and CDR2 is FQGNSA. This CDR3 region has 16 residues. Unmatched junction bases numbered 5, after V lost 2 bases and J lost 4 bases. CDR3 sequence reads: CASSLTGTGVGNTIYF. CDR3 coding DNA: TGTGCCAGCAGCTTAACCGGGACAGGGGTCGGAAACACCATATATTTT.

This clonotype was counted a few times. This chain uses TRBV20-1 with TRBJ2-3; 8 bases align to TRBD1. Trimming removed 6 bases from V and 3 bases from J; junction bases left unmatched: 8. Germline assignment: CDR1 DFQATT and CDR2 SNEGSKA (reference sequence). This CDR3 is 14 amino acids long. The DNA for the CDR3 is TGCAGTGCCCCCCGACAGGGGATAACAGATACGCAGTATTTT. Protein sequence: CSAPRQGITDTQYF.

The V call is TRBV7-2, the J call TRBJ2-3; D perhaps matches TRBD2 (7 bases). V gave up 1 base and J gave up 2 bases, with 19 bases separating them. In germline, CDR1 is SGHTA, CDR2 FQGNSA. The CDR3 consists of 18 residues. The CDR3 nucleotides read TGTGCCAGCAGCTTAGAAGTTGGCGGGGGCCCCATCACAGATACGCAGTATTTT. Translated: CASSLEVGGGPITDTQYF.

The table lists this clonotype with many counts. An end of the junction differs from the germline gene, which may be a read error. The rearrangement joins TRBV5-1 to TRBJ2-1; D not certain. Germline V lookup: CDR1 SGHRS, CDR2 YFSETQ. This CDR3 spans 12 amino acids. The DNA of the CDR3 is TGTGCCAGCAGCTTGTTAGAAAATGAGCAGTTCTTC. This translates into CASSLLENEQFF.

The chain combines TRBV7-2 with TRBJ2-7; the D is unclear. CDR1 is SGHTA, CDR2 FQGNSA, per germline. V lost 6 bases and J 6 bases, leaving 12 bases between the germline ends. The CDR3 runs to 12 residues. The CDR3 sequence is CASSSPAREQYF. The CDR3 DNA reads TGTGCCAGCAGTTCCCCAGCTCGCGAGCAGTACTTC.

This clonotype was seen ten or more times. The rearrangement links TRBV28 to TRBJ2-7, with TRBD1 as a possible D gene (6 bases). CDR3 length equals 12 residues. Germline CDR1 MDHEN, CDR2 SYDVKM. Trimming removed 6 bases at V and 2 bases at J, with 8 bases between. The CDR3 region has the DNA TGTGCCAGCAGCGGGACAACCTACGAGCAGTACTTC. The encoded protein is CASSGTTYEQYF.

This clonotype was counted between two and nine times. The V call is TRBV27, the J call TRBJ2-7, with D perhaps assigned TRBD1 or TRBD2 (5 bases each). Germline values: CDR1 MNHEY, CDR2 SMNVEV (reference sequence). The CDR3 has 14 residues. V lost 8 bases and J lost 2, with 16 bases in between. The CDR3 coding sequence is TGTGCCAGCGGGGCGACGGGGAATGCCTACGAGCAGTACTTC. This sequence encodes CASGATGNAYEQYF.